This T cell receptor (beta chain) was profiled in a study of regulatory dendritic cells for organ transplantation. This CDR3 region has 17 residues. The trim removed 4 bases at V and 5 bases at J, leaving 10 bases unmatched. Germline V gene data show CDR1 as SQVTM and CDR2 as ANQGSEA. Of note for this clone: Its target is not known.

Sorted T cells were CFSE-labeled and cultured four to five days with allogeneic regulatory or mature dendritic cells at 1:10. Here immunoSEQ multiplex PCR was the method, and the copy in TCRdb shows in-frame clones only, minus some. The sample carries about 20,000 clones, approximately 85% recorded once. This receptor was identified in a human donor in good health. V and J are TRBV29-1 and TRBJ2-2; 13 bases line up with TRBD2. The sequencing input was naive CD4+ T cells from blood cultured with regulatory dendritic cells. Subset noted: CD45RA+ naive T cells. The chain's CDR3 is CSVGDGLAGAGTGELFF. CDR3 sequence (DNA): TGCAGCGTTGGTGATGGACTAGCGGGAGCGGGAACCGGGGAGCTGTTTTTT.